A selection of T cell receptor beta chains follows, all from one sample in a study of blood T cell repertoires in COVID-19. Clones were sequenced by immunoSEQ multiplex PCR, and TCRdb holds only the in-frame ones, with some missing. The sample yields fewer than 200,000 clones, under 85% seen once. The sequenced sample consisted of peripheral blood. The receptor source for this set is a man in his sixties who had recovered from COVID-19. CDR3s include the opening cysteine and the closing phenylalanine or tryptophan. The order of the fields is J gene, clone size, D gene, V gene, CDR3 protein, CDR3 DNA. The D gene is left open where the match is weak. For some rows the clone size is stated as once, few or many, or as a class when expanded; others skip it.

>TRBJ2-7|NA|NA|TRBV24-1
CATSDHRDTVAYEQYF
TGTGCCACCAGTGATCACCGGGACACGGTGGCCTACGAGCAGTACTTC
>TRBJ2-5|NA|NA|TRBV4-2
CASSPRVVEETQYF
TGTGCCAGCAGCCCCCGGGTAGTCGAAGAGACCCAGTACTTC
>TRBJ1-5|NA|NA|TRBV4-3
CASSQDGQLNQPQHF
TGCGCCAGCAGCCAAGATGGGCAGCTCAATCAGCCCCAGCATTTT
>TRBJ2-1|once|NA|TRBV5-1
CASSSQTPANEQFF
TGCGCCAGCAGCTCGCAGACACCGGCCAATGAGCAGTTCTTC
>TRBJ1-6|NA|NA|TRBV7-2
CASSLKGGAVIINSPLHF
TGTGCCAGCAGCTTAAAGGGGGGGGCCGTTATTATTAATTCACCCCTCCACTTT
>TRBJ1-6|NA|TRBD1|TRBV7-2
CASRSDRGRNNSPLHF
TGTGCCAGCAGATCAGACAGGGGGCGCAATAATTCACCCCTCCACTTT
>TRBJ1-5|NA|TRBD1|TRBV7-8
CASSSGTGANVFYQPQHF
TGTGCCAGCAGCTCTGGGACAGGGGCGAACGTATTCTATCAGCCCCAGCATTTT
>TRBJ2-3|NA|NA|TRBV7-2
CASSRGGPDTQYF
TGTGCCAGCAGCCGAGGGGGACCAGATACGCAGTATTTT
>TRBJ1-2|NA|NA|TRBV29-1
CSGGTQHYGYTF
TGCAGCGGCGGGACGCAGCACTATGGCTACACCTTC
>TRBJ1-1|NA|NA|TRBV10-3
CAIRGPGETEAFF
TGTGCCATCAGGGGTCCAGGGGAGACTGAAGCTTTCTTT
>TRBJ2-1|NA|NA|TRBV3-1/TRBV3-2
CASSQDTGQYNEQFF
TGTGCCAGCAGCCAAGATACCGGACAGTACAATGAGCAGTTCTTC
>TRBJ1-6|NA|TRBD1|TRBV2
CARTTAGTDNSPLHF
TGTGCCAGGACAACTGCTGGGACAGATAATTCACCCCTCCACTTT
>TRBJ1-4|NA|NA|TRBV19
CASNAAAGPTNEKLFF
TGTGCCAGTAATGCGGCAGCGGGGCCAACTAATGAAAAACTGTTTTTT
>TRBJ1-2|NA|NA|TRBV5-1
CASSLDGNGYTF
TGCGCCAGCAGCTTGGACGGGAATGGCTACACCTTC
>TRBJ2-3|NA|TRBD2|TRBV5-6
CASSQSGGYTDTQYF
TGTGCCAGCAGCCAGAGCGGGGGCTACACAGATACGCAGTATTTT
>TRBJ2-1|NA|TRBD2|TRBV14
CASSQGVGGGSYNEQFF
TGTGCCAGCAGCCAAGGAGTTGGGGGGGGCTCCTACAATGAGCAGTTCTTC
>TRBJ1-1|NA|NA|TRBV6-5
CASSPSQDMNTEAFF
TGTGCCAGCAGCCCCAGCCAGGACATGAACACTGAAGCTTTCTTT
>TRBJ2-1|NA|NA|TRBV7-2
CASSLAGPLLSYNEQFF
TGTGCCAGCAGCTTAGCGGGGCCACTACTCTCCTACAATGAGCAGTTCTTC
>TRBJ2-5|NA|TRBD1|TRBV29-1
CSVADRANQETQYF
TGCAGCGTTGCCGACAGGGCAAACCAAGAGACCCAGTACTTC
>TRBJ1-1|NA|TRBD1|TRBV18
CASSPLRRTGDNTEAFF
TGTGCCAGCTCACCCCTCCGCCGGACAGGAGATAACACTGAAGCTTTCTTT
>TRBJ1-1|NA|NA|TRBV10-3
CAISPRRDTEAFF
TGTGCCATCAGCCCAAGACGGGACACTGAAGCTTTCTTT
>TRBJ1-3|NA|NA|TRBV7-2
CASSSQGGGNTIYF
TGTGCCAGCAGCTCCCAGGGAGGTGGAAACACCATATATTTT
>TRBJ2-5|NA|TRBD2|TRBV7-2
CASSSTSGFLPGETQYF
TGTGCCAGCAGCTCCACTAGCGGGTTTCTCCCGGGGGAGACCCAGTACTTC
>TRBJ2-7|NA|TRBD1|TRBV7-2
CASSLGQGSNYEQYF
TGTGCCAGCAGCCTAGGACAGGGAAGTAACTACGAGCAGTACTTC
>TRBJ1-2|NA|NA|TRBV7-7
CASSPLSAVLAGGYTF
TGTGCTAGCAGCCCCCTGTCGGCGGTGCTGGCGGGAGGCTACACCTTC
>TRBJ2-7|NA|TRBD1|TRBV5-3
CARSLCGTGGYEQYF
TGTGCCAGAAGCTTGTGTGGGACAGGGGGGTACGAGCAGTACTTC
>TRBJ2-2|NA|TRBD2|TRBV7-2
CASRISGGAFIRELFF
TGTGCCAGCAGAATTAGCGGGGGGGCCTTTATCCGGGAGCTGTTTTTT
>TRBJ2-1|NA|TRBD1|TRBV24-1
CATRAPGGEQFF
TGTGCCACTAGAGCACCAGGGGGTGAGCAGTTCTTC
>TRBJ1-1|NA|TRBD1|TRBV5-1
CASSLGDDRVISFF
TGCGCCAGCAGCTTGGGGGACGACAGGGTCATATCTTTCTTT
>TRBJ2-1|NA|TRBD2|TRBV7-3
CASSRSGGAHNEQFF
TGTGCCAGCAGCCGTAGCGGGGGGGCCCACAATGAGCAGTTCTTC
>TRBJ1-4|NA|NA|TRBV11-2
CASSLGGPADEKLFF
TGTGCCAGCAGCTTAGGGGGGCCGGCGGATGAAAAACTGTTTTTT